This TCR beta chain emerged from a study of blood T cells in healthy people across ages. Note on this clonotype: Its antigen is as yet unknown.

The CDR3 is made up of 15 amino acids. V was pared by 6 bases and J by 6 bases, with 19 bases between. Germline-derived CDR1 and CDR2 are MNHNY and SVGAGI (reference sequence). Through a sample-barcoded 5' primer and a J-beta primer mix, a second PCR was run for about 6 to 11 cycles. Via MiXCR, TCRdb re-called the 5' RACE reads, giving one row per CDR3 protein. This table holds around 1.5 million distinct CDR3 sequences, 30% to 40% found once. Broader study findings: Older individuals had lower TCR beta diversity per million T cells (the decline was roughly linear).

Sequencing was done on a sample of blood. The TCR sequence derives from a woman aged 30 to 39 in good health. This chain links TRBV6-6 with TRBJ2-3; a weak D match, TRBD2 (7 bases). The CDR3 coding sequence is TGTGCCAGCAGACCCCAGGGGCGGGGGTCGGATACGCAGTATTTT. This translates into CASRPQGRGSDTQYF.